This T cell receptor beta chain emerged from a study of blood T cells in healthy people across ages. V was clipped by 1 base and J by 3 bases, with 10 bases between them. The germline CDR1 and CDR2 sequences are SQVTM and ANQGSEA. There are 13 residues in the CDR3. The sample holds many counts of this clonotype. With a J-beta primer mix and a sample-barcoded 5' primer, a second PCR ran about 7 to 12 cycles. TCRdb processed the 5' RACE reads anew with MiXCR; each CDR3 protein has one entry. The table has about 670,000 distinct CDR3 sequences, 35% to 50% seen once. The sequenced sample was blood. This sequence joins TRBV29-1 and TRBJ2-7, with D possibly TRBD1 on 6 matching bases. The origin of this receptor is a man older than 75 in good health. The CDR3 loop is CSVEGQAGYEQYF. CDR3 DNA sequence: TGCAGCGTTGAAGGACAGGCGGGCTACGAGCAGTACTTC.